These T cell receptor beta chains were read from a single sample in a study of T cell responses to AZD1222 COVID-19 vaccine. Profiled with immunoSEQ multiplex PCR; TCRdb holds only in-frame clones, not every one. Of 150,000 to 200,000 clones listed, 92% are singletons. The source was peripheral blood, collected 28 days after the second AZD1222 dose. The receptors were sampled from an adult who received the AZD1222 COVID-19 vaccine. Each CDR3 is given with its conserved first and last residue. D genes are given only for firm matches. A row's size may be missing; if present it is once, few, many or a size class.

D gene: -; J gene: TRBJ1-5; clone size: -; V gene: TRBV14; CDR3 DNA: TGTGCCAGCAGCCAAGGCGGCAGGGCCTATCAGCCCCAGCATTTT; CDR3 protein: CASSQGGRAYQPQHF
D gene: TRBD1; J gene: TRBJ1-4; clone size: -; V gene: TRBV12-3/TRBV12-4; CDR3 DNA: TGTGCCAGCAACCAGGGGGTTGAAAAACTGTTTTTT; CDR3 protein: CASNQGVEKLFF
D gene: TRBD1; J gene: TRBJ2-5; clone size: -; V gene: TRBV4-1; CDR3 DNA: TGCGCCAGTCTGTACGGCCTGGCAGGGGGCAGGCCCGGGGAGACCCAGTACTTC; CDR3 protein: CASLYGLAGGRPGETQYF
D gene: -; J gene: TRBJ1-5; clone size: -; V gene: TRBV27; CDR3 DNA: TGTGCCAGCAGTGTAACAGGGTCCAATCAGCCCCAGCATTTT; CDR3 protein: CASSVTGSNQPQHF
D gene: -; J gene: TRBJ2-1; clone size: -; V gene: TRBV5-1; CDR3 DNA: TGCGCCAGCAGCTTGGTGGCAGGGCGCCAGTTCTTC; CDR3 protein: CASSLVAGRQFF
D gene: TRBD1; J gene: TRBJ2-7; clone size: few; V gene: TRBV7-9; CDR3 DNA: TGTGCCAGCAGCTCGGGACAGGGTTCTCTAGGCGAGCAGTACTTC; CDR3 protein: CASSSGQGSLGEQYF
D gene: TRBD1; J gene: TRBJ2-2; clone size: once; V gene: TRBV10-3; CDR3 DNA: TGTGCCATCAGACCGGGACAGGGTGCCGGGGAGCTGTTTTTT; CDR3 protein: CAIRPGQGAGELFF
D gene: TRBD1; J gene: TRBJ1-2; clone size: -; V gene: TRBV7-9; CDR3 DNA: TGTGCCAGCAGCGTAGGGCTAGGACAGGGGCCGGCTAACTATGGCTACACCTTC; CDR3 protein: CASSVGLGQGPANYGYTF
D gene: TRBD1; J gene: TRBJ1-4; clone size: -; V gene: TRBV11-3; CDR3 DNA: TGTGCCAGCAGCTTAGACAGGGGGCTCACTAATGAAAAACTGTTTTTT; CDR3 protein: CASSLDRGLTNEKLFF
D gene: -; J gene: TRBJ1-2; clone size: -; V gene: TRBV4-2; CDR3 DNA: TGTGCCAGCAGCCCTCAAGCGGGGAGTTGGACCTATGGCTACACCTTC; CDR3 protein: CASSPQAGSWTYGYTF
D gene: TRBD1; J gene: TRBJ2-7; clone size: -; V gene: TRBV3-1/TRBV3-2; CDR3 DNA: TGTGCCAGCAGCTACCGGGACAGGGGGTTCTACGAGCAGTACTTC; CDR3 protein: CASSYRDRGFYEQYF
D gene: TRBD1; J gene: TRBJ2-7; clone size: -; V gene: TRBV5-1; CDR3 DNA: TGCGCCAGCAGCTTGGTCGGGACAGGGGGCTACGAGCAGTACTTC; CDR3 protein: CASSLVGTGGYEQYF
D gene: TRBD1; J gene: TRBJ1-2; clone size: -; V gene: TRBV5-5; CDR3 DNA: TGTGCCAGCAGCTTGACAGGGGCGTACGGCTACTATGGCTACACCTTC; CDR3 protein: CASSLTGAYGYYGYTF
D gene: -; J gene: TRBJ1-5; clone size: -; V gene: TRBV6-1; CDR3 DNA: TGTGCCAGCAGTGAAGCCGACGGAAATCAGCCCCAGCATTTT; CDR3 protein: CASSEADGNQPQHF
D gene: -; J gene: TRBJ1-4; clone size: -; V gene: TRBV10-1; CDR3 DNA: TGCGCCAGCAGTGATGAAGGCAAAAAACTGTTTTTT; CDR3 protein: CASSDEGKKLFF
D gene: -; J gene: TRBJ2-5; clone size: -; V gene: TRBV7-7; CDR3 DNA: TGTGCCAGCAGCTTAGAAGGACTACTGGGGGAGACCCAGTACTTC; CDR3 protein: CASSLEGLLGETQYF
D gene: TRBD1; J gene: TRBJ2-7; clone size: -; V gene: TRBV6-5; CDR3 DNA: TGTGCCAGCAGTAGCCGGGACAGGGCCTACGAGCAGTACTTC; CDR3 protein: CASSSRDRAYEQYF
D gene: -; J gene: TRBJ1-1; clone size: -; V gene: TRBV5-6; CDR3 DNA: TGTGCCAGCAGCTTGGGTCCTGAAGCTTTCTTT; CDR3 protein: CASSLGPEAFF
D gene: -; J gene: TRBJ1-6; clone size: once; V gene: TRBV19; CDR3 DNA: TGTGCCAGTAGTATAAGGCAGGGGATCTCCTATAATTCACCCCTCCACTTT; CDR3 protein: CASSIRQGISYNSPLHF
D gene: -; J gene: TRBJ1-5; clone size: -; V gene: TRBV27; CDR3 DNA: TGTGCCAGCAGTTTATCCAGGGCGAGCAATCAGCCCCAGCATTTT; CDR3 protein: CASSLSRASNQPQHF
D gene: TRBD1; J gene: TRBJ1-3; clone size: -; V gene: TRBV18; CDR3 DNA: TGTGCCAGCTCACCGTTTATACAGACAGGGTCGGCTGGAAACACCATATATTTT; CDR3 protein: CASSPFIQTGSAGNTIYF
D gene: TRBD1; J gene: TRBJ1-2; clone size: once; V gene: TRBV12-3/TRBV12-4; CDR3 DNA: TGTGCCAGCAGACCGGGACAGGGTGGTGGCTACACCTTC; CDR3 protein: CASRPGQGGGYTF
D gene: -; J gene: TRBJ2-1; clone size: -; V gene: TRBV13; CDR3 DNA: TGTGCCAGCAGCCCCGTCAGGGGCTCCTACAATGAGCAGTTCTTC; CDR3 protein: CASSPVRGSYNEQFF
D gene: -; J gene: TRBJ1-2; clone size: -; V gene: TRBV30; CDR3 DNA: TGTGCCTGGAGTGTAGCCAGACACTATGGCTACACCTTC; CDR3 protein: CAWSVARHYGYTF
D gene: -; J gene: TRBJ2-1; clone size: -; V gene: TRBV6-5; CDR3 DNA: TGTGCCAGCAGACAGGACAGCCGCTACAATGAGCAGTTCTTC; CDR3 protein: CASRQDSRYNEQFF
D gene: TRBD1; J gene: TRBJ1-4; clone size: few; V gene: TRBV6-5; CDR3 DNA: TGTGCCAGCAGGGAGACAGGGGCCGAAAAACTGTTTTTT; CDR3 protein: CASRETGAEKLFF
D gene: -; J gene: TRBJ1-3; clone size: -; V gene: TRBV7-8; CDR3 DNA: TGTGCCAGCAGCTTATCACCACAGAGGGGAAACACCATATATTTT; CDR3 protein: CASSLSPQRGNTIYF
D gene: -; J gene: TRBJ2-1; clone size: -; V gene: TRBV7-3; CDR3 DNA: TGTGCCAGCAGTCCGACCCCCAACAATGAGCAGTTCTTC; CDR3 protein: CASSPTPNNEQFF
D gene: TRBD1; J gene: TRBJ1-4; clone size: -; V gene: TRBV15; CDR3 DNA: TGTGCCACCAGCAGAGATACAGGGGTTGAAAAACTGTTTTTT; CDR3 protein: CATSRDTGVEKLFF
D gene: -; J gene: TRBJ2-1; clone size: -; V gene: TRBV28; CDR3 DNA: TGTGCCAGCAGTTCCGGCCAGCGGAGCGACAATGAGCAGTTCTTC; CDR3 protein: CASSSGQRSDNEQFF
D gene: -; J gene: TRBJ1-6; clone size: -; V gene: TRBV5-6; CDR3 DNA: TGTGCCAGCAGTACGTTGACAGGAAGGATCGGTTCACCCCTCCACTTT; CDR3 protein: CASSTLTGRIGSPLHF
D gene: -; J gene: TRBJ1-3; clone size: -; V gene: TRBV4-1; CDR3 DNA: TGCGCCAGCAGCCAAGGCCCCAGGGGCGCGGCTGGAAACACCATATATTTT; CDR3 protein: CASSQGPRGAAGNTIYF
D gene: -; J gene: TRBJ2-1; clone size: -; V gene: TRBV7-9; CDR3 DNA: TGTGCCAGGGAGGGGGTGGACAATGAGCAGTTCTTC; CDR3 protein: CAREGVDNEQFF
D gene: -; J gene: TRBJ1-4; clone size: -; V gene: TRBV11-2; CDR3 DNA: TGTGCCAGCAGCTTCAGCGGGGAGGAAGTGGCAACTAATGAAAAACTGTTTTTT; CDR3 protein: CASSFSGEEVATNEKLFF
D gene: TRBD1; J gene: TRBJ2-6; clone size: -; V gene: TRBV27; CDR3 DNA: TGTGCCAGCAGTCCCCAGGGGGACAGCCACTCTGGGGCCAACGTCCTGACTTTC; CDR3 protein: CASSPQGDSHSGANVLTF
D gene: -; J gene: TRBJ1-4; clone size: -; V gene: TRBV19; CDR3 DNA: TGTGCCAGTAGTATGGTCGGGGAAAAACTGTTTTTT; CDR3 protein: CASSMVGEKLFF
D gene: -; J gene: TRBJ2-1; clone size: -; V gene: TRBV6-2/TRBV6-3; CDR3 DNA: TGTGCCAGCAGTTACTCGACAGAGGCGAATGAGCAGTTCTTC; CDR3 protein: CASSYSTEANEQFF
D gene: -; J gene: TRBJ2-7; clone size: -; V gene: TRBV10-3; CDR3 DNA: TGTGCCATCAGTGAAGGAGGCTGGACCTACGAGCAGTACTTC; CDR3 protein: CAISEGGWTYEQYF
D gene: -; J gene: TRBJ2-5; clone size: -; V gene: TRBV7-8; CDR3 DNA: TGTGCCAGCAGCCCGCCGGGGGTGGAGACCCAGTACTTC; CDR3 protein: CASSPPGVETQYF
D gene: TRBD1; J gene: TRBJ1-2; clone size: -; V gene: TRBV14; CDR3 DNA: TGTGCCAGCAGCCACGACAGGGATGGGGGCTACACCTTC; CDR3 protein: CASSHDRDGGYTF
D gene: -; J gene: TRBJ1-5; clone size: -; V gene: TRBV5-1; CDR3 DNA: TGCGCCAGCAGCCCGGGTGGGGGTCAGCCCCAGCATTTT; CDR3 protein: CASSPGGGQPQHF
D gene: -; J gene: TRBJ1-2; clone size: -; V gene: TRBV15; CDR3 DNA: TGTGCCACCAGCAGAGATGGTAGGGGCCAGGGCTATGGCTACACCTTC; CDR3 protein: CATSRDGRGQGYGYTF
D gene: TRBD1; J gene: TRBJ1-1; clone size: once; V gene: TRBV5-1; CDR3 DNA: TGCGCCAGCAGCTTTACCGGGACAGGGGGGAGTGAAGCTTTCTTT; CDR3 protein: CASSFTGTGGSEAFF
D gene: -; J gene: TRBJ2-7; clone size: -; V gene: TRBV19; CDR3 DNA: TGTGCCAGTAGCCCAACAGGGAACGAGCAGTACTTC; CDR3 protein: CASSPTGNEQYF
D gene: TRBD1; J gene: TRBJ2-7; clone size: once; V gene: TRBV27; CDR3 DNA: TGTGCCAGCAGCTCGGACAGGGTTTCCTACGAGCAGTACTTC; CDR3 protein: CASSSDRVSYEQYF
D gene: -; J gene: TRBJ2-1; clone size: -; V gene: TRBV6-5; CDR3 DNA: TGTGCCAGCAAACTCCATCAGGGGTACAATGAGCAGTTCTTC; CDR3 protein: CASKLHQGYNEQFF
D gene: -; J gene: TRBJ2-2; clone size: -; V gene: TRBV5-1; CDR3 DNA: TGCGCCAGCAGCCGTGGAGGGACATCCCACACCGGGGAGCTGTTTTTT; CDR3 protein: CASSRGGTSHTGELFF
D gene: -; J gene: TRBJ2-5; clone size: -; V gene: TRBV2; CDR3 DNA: TGTGCCAGCAGTGGAGGCGGAGAGACCCAGTACTTC; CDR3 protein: CASSGGGETQYF
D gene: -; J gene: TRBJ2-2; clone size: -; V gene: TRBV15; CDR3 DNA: TGTGCCACCAGCAGAGACAGCAACACCGGGGAGCTGTTTTTT; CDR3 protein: CATSRDSNTGELFF
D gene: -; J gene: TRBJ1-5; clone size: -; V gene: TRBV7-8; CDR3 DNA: TGTGCCAGCAGCCTACGACGGGGCGATCAGCCCCAGCATTTT; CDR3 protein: CASSLRRGDQPQHF